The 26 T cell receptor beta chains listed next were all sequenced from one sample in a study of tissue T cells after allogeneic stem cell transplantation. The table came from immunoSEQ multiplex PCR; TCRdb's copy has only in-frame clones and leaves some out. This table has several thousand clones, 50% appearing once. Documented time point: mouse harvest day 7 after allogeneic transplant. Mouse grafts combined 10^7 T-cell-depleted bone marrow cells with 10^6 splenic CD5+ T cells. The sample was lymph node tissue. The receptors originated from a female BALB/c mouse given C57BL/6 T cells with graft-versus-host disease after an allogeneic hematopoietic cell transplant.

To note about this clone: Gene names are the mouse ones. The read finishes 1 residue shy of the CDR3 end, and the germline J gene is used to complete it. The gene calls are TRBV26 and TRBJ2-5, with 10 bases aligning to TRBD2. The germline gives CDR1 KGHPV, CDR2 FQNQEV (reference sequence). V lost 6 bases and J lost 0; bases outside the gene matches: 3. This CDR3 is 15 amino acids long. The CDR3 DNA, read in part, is TGTGCCAGCAGAAGGGACTGGGGTAACCAAGACACCCAGTAC. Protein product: CASRRDWGNQDTQY. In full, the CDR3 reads CASRRDWGNQDTQYF.

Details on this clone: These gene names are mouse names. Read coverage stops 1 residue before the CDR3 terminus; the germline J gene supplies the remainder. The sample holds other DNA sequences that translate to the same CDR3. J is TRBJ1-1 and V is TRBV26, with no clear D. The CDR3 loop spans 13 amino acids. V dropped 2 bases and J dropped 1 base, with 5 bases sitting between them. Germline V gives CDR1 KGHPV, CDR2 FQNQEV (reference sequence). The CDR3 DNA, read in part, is TGTGCCAGCAGTCTGACCACGAACACAGAAGTCTTC. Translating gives CASSLTTNTEVF. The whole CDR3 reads CASSLTTNTEVFF.

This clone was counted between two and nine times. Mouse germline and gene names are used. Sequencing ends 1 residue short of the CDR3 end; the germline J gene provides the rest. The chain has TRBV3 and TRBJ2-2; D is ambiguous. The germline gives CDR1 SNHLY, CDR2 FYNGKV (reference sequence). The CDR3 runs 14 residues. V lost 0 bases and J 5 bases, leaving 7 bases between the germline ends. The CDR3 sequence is CASSLAQLTGQLYF. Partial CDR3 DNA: TGTGCCAGCAGCTTAGCGCAGTTGACCGGGCAGCTCTAC.

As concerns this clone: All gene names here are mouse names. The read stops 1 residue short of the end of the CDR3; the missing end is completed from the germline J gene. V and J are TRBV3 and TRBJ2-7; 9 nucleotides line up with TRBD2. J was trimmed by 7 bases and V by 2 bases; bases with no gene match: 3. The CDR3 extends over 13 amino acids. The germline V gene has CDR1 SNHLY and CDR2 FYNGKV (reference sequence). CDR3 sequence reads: CASSLLGGLEQYF. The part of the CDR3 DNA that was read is TGTGCCAGCAGCTTATTGGGGGGGCTGGAACAGTAC.

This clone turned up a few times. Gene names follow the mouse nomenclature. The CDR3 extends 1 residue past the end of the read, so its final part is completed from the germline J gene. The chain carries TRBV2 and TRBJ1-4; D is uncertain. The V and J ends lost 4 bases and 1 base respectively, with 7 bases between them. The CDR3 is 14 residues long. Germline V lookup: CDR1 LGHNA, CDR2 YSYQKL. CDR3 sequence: CASSRRHSNERLFF. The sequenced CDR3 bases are TGTGCCAGCAGCCGACGACATTCCAACGAAAGATTATTT.

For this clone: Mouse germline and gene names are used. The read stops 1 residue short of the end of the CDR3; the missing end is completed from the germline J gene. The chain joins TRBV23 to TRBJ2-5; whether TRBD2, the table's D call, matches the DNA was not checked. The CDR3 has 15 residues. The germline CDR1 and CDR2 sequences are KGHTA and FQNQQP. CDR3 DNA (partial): TGCTCCAGCAGTCCCGGGACTGGGGTCCAAGACACCCAGTAC. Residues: CSSSPGTGVQDTQY. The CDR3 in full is CSSSPGTGVQDTQYF.

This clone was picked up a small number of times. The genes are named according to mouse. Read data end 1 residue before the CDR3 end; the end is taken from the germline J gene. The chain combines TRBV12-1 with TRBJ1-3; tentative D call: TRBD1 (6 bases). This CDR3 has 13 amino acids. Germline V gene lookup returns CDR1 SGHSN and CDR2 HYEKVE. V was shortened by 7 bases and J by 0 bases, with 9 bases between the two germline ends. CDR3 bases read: TGTGCCAGTGTCAGGGGTTCTGGAAATACGCTCTAT. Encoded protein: CASVRGSGNTLY. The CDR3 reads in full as CASVRGSGNTLYF.

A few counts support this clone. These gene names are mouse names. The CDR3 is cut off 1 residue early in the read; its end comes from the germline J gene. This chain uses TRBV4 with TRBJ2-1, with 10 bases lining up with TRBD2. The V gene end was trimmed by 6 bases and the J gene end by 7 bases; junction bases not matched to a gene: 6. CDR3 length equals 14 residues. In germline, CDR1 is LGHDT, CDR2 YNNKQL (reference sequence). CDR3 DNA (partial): TGTGCCAGCAGGCCTGGGGGGGCGCTCGCTGAGCAGTTC. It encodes CASRPGGALAEQF. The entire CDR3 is CASRPGGALAEQFF.

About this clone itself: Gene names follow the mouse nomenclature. The CDR3 loop reads CASSLNWGQDTQYF. The CDR3 DNA, read in part, is TGTGCCAGCAGTCTGAACTGGGGCCAAGACACCCAGTAC. This chain connects TRBV24 to TRBJ2-5; 7 positions agree with TRBD2. The CDR3 goes on 1 residue after the read ends, and that part is filled in from the germline J gene. V trimming: 2 bases; J trimming: 2 bases; junction bases outside the gene matches: 1. Germline V lookup: CDR1 KGHTA, CDR2 FRNEEI. This CDR3 contains 14 residues.

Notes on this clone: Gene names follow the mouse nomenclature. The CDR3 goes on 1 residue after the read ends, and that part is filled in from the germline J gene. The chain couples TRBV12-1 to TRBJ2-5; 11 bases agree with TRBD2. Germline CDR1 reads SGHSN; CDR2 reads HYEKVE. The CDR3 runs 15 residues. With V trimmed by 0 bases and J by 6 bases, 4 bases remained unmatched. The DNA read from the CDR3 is TGTGCCAGCTCTCTCGGGACTGGGGGTGGGGACACCCAGTAC. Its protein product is CASSLGTGGGDTQY. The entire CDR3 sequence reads CASSLGTGGGDTQYF.

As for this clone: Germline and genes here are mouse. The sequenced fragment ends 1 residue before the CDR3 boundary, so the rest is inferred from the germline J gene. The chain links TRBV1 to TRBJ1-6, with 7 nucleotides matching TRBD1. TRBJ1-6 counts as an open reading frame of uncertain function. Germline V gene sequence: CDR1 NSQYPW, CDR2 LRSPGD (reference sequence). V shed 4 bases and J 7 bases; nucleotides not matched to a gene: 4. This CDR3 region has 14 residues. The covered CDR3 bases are TGCACCTGCAGTGACCGGGACAGCAATTCGCCCCTCTAC. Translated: CTCSDRDSNSPLY. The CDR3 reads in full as CTCSDRDSNSPLYF.

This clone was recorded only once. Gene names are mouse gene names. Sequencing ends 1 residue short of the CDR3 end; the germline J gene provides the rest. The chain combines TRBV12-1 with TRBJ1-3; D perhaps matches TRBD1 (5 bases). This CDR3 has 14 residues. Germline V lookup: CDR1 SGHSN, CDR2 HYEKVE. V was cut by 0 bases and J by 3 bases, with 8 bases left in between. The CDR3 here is CASSLGDYGNTLYF. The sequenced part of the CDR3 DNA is TGTGCCAGCTCTCTCGGGGACTATGGAAATACGCTCTAT. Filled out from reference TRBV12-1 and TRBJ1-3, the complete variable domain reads DSGVVQSPRHIIKEKGGRSVLTCIPISGHSNVVWYQQTLGKELKFLIQHYEKVERDKGFLPSRFSVQQFDDYHSEMNMSALELEDSAMYFCASSLGDYGNTLYFGEGSRLIVV.

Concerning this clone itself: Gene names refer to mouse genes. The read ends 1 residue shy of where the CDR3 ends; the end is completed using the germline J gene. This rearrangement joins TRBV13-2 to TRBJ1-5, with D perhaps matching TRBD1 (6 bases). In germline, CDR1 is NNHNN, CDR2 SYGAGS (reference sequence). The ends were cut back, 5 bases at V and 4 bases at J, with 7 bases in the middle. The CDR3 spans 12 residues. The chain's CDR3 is CASGGQNQAPLF. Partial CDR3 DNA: TGTGCCAGCGGGGGACAAAACCAGGCTCCGCTT.

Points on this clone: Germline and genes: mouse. The CDR3 is CAWSLKGYEQYF. CDR3 bases read: TGTGCCTGGAGTCTAAAGGGGTATGAACAGTAC. J is TRBJ2-7 and V is TRBV31; possibly TRBD1 for D (5 bases). With the read ending 1 residue before the CDR3 end, the germline J gene is used to fill in that end. Germline V gives CDR1 GKSSPN, CDR2 SITVG. This CDR3 contains 12 residues. Trimming left V 0 bases short and J 4 bases short, with 7 bases between.

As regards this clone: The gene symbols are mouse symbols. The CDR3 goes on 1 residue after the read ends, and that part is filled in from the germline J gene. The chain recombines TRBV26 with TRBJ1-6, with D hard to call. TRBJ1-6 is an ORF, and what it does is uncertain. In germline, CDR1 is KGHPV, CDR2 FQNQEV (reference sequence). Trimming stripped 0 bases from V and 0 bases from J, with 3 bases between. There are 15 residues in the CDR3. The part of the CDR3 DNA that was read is TGTGCCAGCAGTCTGTCCCATTCCTATAATTCGCCCCTCTAC. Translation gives CASSLSHSYNSPLY. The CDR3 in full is CASSLSHSYNSPLYF.

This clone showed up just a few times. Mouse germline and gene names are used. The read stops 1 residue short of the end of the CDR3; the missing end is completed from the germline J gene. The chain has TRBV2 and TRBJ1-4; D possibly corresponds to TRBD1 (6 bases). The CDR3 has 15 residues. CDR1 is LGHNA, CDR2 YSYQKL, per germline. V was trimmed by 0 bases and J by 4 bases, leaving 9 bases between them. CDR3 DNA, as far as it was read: TGTGCCAGCAGCCAAGAGGGGGCCTACAACGAAAGATTATTT. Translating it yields CASSQEGAYNERLF. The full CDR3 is CASSQEGAYNERLFF. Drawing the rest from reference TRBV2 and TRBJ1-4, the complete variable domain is DPKIIQKPKYLVAVTGSEKILICEQYLGHNAMYWYRQSAKKPLEFMFSYSYQKLMDNQTASSRFQPQSSKKNHLDLQITALKPDDSATYFCASSQEGAYNERLFFGHGTKLSVL.

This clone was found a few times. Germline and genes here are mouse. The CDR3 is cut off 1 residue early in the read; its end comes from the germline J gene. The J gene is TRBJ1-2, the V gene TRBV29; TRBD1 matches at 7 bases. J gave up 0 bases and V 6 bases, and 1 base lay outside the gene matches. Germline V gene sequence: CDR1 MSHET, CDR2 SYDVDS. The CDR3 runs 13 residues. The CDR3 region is CASSRGANSDYTF. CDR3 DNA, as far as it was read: TGTGCTAGCAGCAGGGGGGCAAACTCCGACTACACC.

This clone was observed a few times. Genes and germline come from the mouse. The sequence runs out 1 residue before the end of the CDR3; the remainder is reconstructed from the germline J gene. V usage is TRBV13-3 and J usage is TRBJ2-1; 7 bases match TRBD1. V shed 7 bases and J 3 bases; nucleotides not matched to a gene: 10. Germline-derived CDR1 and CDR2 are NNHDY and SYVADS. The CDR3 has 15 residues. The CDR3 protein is CASPPGDRAYAEQFF. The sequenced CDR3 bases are TGTGCCAGCCCCCCCGGAGACAGGGCCTATGCTGAGCAGTTC.

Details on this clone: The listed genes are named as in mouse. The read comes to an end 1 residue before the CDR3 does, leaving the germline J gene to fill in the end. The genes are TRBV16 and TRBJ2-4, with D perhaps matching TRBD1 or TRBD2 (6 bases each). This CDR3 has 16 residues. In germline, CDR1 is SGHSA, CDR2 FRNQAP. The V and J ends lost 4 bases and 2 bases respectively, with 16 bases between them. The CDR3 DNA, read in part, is TGTGCAAGCAGCTCCGGTGGGGGCCGTGATCAAAACACCTTGTAC. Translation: CASSSGGGRDQNTLY. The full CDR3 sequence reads CASSSGGGRDQNTLYF.

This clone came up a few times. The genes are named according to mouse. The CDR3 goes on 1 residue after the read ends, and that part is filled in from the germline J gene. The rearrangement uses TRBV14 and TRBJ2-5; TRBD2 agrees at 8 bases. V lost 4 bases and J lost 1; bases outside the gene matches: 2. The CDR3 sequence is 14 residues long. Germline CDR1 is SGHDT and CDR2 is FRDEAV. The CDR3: CASSHWGYQDTQYF. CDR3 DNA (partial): TGTGCCAGCAGTCACTGGGGGTACCAAGACACCCAGTAC.

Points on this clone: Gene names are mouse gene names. CDR3 DNA (partial): TGTGCCAGCAGCTTCAGGGATGGAGACACCCAGTAC. Its protein product is CASSFRDGDTQY. The full CDR3 protein reads CASSFRDGDTQYF. The chain links TRBV3 to TRBJ2-5; D may be TRBD1 (5 bases). The missing CDR3 end, 1 residue past where the read stops, is filled in from the germline J gene. This CDR3 contains 13 residues. Trimming took 3 bases from V and 5 from J, leaving 9 bases between them. Germline CDR1 is SNHLY and CDR2 is FYNGKV (reference sequence).

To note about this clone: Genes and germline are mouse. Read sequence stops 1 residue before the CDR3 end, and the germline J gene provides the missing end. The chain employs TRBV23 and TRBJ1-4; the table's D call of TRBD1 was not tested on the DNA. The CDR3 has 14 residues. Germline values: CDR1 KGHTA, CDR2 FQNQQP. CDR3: CSSSPGTSNERLFF. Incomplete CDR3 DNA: TGCTCCAGCAGCCCCGGGACATCCAACGAAAGATTATTT.

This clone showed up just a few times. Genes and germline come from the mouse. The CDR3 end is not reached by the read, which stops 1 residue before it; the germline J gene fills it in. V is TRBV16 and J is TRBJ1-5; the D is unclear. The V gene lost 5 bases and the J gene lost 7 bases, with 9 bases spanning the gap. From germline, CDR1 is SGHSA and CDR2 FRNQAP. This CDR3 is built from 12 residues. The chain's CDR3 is CASSADSQAPLF. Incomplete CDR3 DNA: TGTGCAAGCAGCGCCGACTCTCAGGCTCCGCTT.

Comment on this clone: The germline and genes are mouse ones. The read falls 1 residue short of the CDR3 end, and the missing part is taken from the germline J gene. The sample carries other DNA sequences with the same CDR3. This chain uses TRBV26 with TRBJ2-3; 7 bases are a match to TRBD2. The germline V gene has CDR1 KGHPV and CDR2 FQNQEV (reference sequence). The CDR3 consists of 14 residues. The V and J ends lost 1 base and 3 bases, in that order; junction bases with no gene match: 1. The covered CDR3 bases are TGTGCCAGCAGTCTGTGGGGGGGGGCAGAAACGCTGTAT. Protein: CASSLWGGAETLY. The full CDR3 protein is CASSLWGGAETLYF. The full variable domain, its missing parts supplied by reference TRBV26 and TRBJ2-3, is NSKVIQTPRYLVKGQGQKAKMRCIPEKGHPVVFWYQQNKNNEFKFLINFQNQEVLQQIDMTEKRFSAECPSNSPCSLEIQSSEAGDSALYLCASSLWGGAETLYFGSGTRLTVL.

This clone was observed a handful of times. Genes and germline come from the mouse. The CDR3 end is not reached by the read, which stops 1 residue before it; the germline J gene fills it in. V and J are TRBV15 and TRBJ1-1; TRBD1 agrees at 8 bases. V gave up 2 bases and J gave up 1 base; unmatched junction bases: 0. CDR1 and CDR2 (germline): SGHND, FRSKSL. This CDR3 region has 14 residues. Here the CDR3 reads CASSLQGANTEVFF. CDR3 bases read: TGTGCCAGCAGTTTACAGGGGGCGAACACAGAAGTCTTC.

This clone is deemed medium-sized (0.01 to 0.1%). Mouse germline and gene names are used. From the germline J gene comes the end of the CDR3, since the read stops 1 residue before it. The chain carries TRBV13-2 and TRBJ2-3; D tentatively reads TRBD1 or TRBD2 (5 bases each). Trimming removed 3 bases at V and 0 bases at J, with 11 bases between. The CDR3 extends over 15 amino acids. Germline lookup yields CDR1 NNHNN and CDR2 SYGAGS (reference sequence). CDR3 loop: CASGGGTVSAETLYF. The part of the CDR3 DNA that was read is TGTGCCAGCGGTGGGGGGACGGTTAGTGCAGAAACGCTGTAT.